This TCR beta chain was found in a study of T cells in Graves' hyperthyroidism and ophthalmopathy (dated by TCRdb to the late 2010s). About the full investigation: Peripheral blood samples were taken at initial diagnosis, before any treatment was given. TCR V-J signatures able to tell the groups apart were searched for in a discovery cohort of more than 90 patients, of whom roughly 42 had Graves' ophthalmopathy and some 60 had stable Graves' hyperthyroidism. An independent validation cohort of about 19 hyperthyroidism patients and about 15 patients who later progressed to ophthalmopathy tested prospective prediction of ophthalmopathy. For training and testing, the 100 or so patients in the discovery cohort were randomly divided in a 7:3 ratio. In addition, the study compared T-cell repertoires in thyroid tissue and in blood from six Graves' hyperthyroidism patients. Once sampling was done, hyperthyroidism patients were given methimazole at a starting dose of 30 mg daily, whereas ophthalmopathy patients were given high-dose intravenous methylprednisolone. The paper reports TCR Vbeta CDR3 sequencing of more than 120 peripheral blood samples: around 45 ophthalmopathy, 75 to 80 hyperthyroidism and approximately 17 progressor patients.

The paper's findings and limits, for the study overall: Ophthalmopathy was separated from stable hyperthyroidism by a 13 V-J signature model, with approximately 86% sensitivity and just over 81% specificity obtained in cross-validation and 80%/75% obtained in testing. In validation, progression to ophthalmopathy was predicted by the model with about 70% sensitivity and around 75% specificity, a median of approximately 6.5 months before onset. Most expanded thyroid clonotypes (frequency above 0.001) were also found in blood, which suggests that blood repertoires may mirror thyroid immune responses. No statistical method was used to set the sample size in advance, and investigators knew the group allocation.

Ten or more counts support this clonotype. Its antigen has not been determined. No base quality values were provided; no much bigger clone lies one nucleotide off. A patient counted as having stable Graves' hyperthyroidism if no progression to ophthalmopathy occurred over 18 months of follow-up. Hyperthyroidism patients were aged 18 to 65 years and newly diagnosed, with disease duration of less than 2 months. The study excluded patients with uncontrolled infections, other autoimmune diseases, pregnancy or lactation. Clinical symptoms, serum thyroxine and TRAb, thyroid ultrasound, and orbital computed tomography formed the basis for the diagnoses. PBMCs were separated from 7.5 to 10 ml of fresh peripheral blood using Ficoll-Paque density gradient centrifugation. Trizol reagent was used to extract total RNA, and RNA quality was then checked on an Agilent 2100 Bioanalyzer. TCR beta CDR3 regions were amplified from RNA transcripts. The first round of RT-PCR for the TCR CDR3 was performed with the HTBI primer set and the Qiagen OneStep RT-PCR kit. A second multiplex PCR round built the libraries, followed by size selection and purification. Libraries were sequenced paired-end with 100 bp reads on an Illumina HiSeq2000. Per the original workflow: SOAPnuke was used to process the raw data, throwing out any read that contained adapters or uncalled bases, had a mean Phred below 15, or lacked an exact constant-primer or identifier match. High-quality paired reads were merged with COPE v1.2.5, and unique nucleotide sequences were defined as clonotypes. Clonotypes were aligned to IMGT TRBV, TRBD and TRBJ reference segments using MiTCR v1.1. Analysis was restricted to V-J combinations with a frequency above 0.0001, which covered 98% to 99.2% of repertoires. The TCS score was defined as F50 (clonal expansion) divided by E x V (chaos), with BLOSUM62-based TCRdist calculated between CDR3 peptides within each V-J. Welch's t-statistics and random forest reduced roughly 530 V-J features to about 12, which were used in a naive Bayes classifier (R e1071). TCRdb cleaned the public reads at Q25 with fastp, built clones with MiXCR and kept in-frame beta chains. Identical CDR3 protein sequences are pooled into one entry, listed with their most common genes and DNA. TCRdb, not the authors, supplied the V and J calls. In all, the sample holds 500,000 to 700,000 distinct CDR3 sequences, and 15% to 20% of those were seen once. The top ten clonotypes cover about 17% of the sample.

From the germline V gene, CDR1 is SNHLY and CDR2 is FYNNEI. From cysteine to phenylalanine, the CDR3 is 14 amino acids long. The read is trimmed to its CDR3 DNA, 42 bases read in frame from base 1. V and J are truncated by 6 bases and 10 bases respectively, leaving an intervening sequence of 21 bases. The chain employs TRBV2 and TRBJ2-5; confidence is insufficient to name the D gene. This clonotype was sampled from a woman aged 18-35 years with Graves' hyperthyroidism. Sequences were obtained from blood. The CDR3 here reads CASSRNSPEVGQYF. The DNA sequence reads TGTGCCAGCAGCCGTAACAGCCCTGAAGTTGGCCAGTACTTC.